The sequence of this T cell receptor (beta chain) was determined in a study of T cells in Graves' hyperthyroidism and ophthalmopathy. The germline V and J ends were trimmed by 3 bases and 8 bases, with 8 bases remaining between them. This CDR3 is 12 amino acids long. From germline, CDR1 is LNHDA and CDR2 SQIVND (reference sequence). General study findings and limits: Most clonotypes expanded in the thyroid (above 0.001) were also present in blood. A model of 13 V-J features distinguished ophthalmopathy from stable hyperthyroidism. Before onset, ophthalmopathy was predicted by the model a median 6.5 months earlier.

In its sample, this clonotype was seen a few times. Its antigen is not known. Diagnosing involved the use of clinical symptoms, serum thyroxine and TRAb, thyroid ultrasound and orbital computed tomography. It was RNA transcripts that yielded the amplified TCR beta CDR3 regions. In the first-round RT-PCR of the TCR CDR3, the HTBI primer set was used. TCRdb re-derived calls from the multiplex PCR reads in MiXCR, one entry per CDR3 protein. The sample lists over 650,000 distinct CDR3 sequences, just under 45% occurring once. The sequence came from an adult man with Graves' disease, either hyperthyroidism or ophthalmopathy (not recorded which). Sequencing was performed on peripheral blood or thyroid tissue (not recorded which). The chain employs TRBV19 and TRBJ1-5; D is unclear. The CDR3 DNA follows: TGTGCCAGTAGTATCCCTCTTGAGCCCCAGCATTTT. Protein: CASSIPLEPQHF.